The TCR beta chain under discussion was sequenced for a study of identical twins. Study-wide results and limits: Its conclusions, products of cross-sectional statistical analysis, did not come from following the same donors. Partial confounding of zero-insertion analyses by invariant MAIT and iNKT cells was possible. A lower insertion count was a feature of abundant cord blood beta clonotypes, with no such feature in memory repertoires.

This CDR3 has 15 amino acids. Germline CDR1 MDHEN, CDR2 SYDVKM. V dropped 4 bases and J dropped 6; count of bases not matched to a gene: 8. MiXCR was run by TCRdb on the 5' RACE reads, yielding one entry per CDR3 protein. The data show about 690,000 distinct CDR3 sequences, roughly 6% seen once. Concerning this clonotype: Its matching antigen is unknown.

The V gene is TRBV28, the J gene TRBJ2-7; 11 bases line up with TRBD2. Sequencing input: naive T cells sorted from blood. The receptor comes from a man aged 18 to 29 in good health. The CDR3: CASSWGRLAGGEQYF. The CDR3, as DNA: TGTGCCAGCAGTTGGGGCAGGCTAGCGGGAGGCGAGCAGTACTTC.